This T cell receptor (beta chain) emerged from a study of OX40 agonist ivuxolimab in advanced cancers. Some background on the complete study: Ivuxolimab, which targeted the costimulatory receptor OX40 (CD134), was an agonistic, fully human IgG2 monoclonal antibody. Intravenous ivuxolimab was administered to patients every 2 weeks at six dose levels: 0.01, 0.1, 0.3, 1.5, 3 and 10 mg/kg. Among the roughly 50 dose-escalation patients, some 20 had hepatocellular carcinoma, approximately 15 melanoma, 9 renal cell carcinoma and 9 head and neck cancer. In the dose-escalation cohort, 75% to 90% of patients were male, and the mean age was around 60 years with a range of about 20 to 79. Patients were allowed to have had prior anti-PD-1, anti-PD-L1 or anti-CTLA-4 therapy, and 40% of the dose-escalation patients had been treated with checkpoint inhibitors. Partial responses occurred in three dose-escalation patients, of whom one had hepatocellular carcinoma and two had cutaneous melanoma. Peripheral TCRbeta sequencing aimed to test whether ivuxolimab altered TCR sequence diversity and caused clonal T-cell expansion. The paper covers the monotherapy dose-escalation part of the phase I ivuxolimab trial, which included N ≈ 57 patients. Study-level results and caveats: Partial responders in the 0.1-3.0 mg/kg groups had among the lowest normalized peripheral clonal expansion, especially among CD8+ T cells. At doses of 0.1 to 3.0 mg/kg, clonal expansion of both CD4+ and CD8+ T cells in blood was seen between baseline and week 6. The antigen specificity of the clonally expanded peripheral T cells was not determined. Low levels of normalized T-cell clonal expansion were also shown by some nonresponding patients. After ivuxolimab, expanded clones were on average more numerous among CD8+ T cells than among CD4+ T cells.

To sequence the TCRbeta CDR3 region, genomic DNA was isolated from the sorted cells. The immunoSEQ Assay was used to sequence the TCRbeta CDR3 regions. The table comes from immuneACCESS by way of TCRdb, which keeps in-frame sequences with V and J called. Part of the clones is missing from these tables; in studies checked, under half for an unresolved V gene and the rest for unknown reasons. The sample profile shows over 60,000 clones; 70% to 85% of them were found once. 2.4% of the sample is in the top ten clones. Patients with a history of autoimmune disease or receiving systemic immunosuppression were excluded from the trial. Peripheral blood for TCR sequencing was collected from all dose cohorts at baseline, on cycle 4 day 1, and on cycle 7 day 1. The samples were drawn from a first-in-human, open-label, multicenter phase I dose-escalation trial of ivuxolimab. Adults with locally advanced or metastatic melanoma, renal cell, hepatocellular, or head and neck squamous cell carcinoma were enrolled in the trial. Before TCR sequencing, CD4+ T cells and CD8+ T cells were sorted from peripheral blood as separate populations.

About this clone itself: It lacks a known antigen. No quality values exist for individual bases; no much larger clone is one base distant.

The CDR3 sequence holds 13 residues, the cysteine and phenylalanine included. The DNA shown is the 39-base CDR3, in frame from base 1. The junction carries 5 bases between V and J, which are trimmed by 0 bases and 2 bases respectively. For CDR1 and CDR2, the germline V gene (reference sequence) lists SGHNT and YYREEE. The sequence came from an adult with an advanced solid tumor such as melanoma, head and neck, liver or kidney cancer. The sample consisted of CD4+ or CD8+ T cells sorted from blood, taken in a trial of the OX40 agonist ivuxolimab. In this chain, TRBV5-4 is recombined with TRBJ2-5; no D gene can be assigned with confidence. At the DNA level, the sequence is TGTGCCAGCAGCTTGGAGGCACAAGAGACCCAGTACTTC. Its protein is CASSLEAQETQYF.